Reported below is one T cell receptor beta chain. The CDR3 consists of 20 residues. Trimming stripped 0 bases from V and 2 bases from J, with 23 bases between. In germline, CDR1 is SGHDN, CDR2 FVKESK. The assay was immunoSEQ multiplex PCR, and TCRdb's table has in-frame clones only and misses some. The sample records around 70,000 clones, over 80% being singletons. This specimen belongs to a study of cytotoxic CD8 clonotypes in ibrutinib-treated CLL. PBMCs were cryopreserved, and 1.5 to 2.5 micrograms of genomic DNA from them went into TCR beta libraries. The sample was PBMCs, taken after 24 months of ibrutinib treatment. The genes are TRBV14 and TRBJ2-1; TRBD1 or TRBD2 may be the D gene (5 bases each). The source is a human donor with chronic lymphocytic leukemia. The CDR3 loop is CASSQEPAGFEGRPYNEQFF. CDR3 in DNA: TGTGCCAGCAGCCAAGAACCGGCAGGGTTTGAGGGGCGCCCCTACAATGAGCAGTTCTTC.